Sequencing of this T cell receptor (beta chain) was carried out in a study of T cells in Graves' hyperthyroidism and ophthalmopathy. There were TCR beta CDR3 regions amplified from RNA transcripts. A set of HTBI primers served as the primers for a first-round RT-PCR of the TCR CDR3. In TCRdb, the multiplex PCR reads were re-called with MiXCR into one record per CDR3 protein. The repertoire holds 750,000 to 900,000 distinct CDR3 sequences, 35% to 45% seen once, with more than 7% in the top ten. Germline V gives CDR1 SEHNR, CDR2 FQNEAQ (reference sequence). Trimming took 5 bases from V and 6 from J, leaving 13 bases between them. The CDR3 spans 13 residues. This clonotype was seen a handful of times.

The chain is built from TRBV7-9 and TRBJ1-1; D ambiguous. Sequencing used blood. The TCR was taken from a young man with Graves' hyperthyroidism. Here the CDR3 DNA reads TGTGCCAGCAGCGATTTTCCATTACCTGAAGCTTTCTTT. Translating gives CASSDFPLPEAFF.